The T cell receptor (beta chain) described here comes from a study of beta chain features in type 1 diabetes. Study information: Examination of sorted cells across all samples involved about 99 million cells.

A remark on this clone: Antigen unknown.

A single heparinised draw of around 0.11 L on average was taken per donor. General study results and limits: Within each of all four CD4+ subsets, Type 1 diabetes patients had TCRB CDR3s that were moderately but significantly shorter. Shorter templates may be favored by PCR, equally so in patients and controls.

The V end lost 3 bases, the J end lost 5 bases, and 10 bases lay between the germline ends. The CDR3 extends over 14 amino acids. Germline V CDR1 and CDR2: LNHDA, SQIVND (reference sequence). Reverse transcription of all isolated RNA meant that expressed TCRB transcripts were sequenced. Clones were read by immunoSEQ multiplex PCR, and TCRdb kept only the in-frame ones, dropping some. The data contain a few hundred thousand clones, over 9% of them singletons. The receptor's source is a man younger than 45 with type 1 diabetes. The source material was central memory CD4+ T cells from blood. V usage is TRBV19 and J usage is TRBJ1-4; D ambiguous. CDR3 nucleotides: TGTGCCAGTAGTATCGTGACGGCGAATGAAAAACTGTTTTTT. It translates to CASSIVTANEKLFF.